Sequencing of this TCR beta chain was carried out in a study of blood T cells in healthy people across ages. A sample-barcoded 5' primer and a J-beta primer mix were used in a second PCR of about 6 to 11 cycles. The template-switch adaptor was a 5' adaptor with 12 random nucleotides. It tagged each cDNA molecule. TCRdb independently ran MiXCR on the 5' RACE reads; one entry per CDR3 protein. Of approximately 1,000,000 distinct CDR3 sequences in the sample, about two fifths are singletons; the top ten hold around 14%. The CDR3 consists of 12 residues. Trimming pared 4 bases from V and 3 bases from J, leaving 7 bases between. The V gene's germline CDR1 is SGHTA and CDR2 FQGNSA. Researchers report isolating at least 6.5 million PBMCs per sample.

The chain uses TRBV7-2 and TRBJ2-7; D not certain. The receptor comes from a man younger than 30 in good health. The sample was blood. CDR3 coding DNA: TGTGCCAGCAGCTCAAACCGCTACGAGCAGTACTTC. This sequence encodes CASSSNRYEQYF.